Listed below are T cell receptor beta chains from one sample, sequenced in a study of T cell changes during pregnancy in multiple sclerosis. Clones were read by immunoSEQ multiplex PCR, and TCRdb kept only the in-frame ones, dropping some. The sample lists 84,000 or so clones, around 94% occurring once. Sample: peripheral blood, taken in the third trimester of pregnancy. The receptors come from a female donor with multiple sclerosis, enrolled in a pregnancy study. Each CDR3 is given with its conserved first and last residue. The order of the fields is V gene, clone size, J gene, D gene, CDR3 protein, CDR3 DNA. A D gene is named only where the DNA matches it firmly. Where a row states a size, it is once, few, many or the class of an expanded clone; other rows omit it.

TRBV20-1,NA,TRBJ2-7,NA,CSASGRREQYF,TGCAGTGCCAGTGGGCGTCGGGAGCAGTACTTC
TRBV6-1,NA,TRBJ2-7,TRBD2,CASSRTRWGYEQYF,TGTGCCAGCAGTAGGACTAGATGGGGCTACGAGCAGTACTTC
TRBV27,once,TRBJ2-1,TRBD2,CASSLGLAGSYNEQFF,TGTGCCAGCAGTTTAGGGCTAGCGGGCTCCTACAATGAGCAGTTCTTC
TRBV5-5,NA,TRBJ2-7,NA,CASSLVSGSNEQYF,TGTGCCAGCAGCTTGGTTTCAGGCTCTAACGAGCAGTACTTC
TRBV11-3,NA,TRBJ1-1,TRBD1,CASSSGTGGVNTEAFF,TGTGCCAGCAGCTCCGGGACAGGAGGGGTAAACACTGAAGCTTTCTTT
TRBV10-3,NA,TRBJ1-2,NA,CAISTGPMDGYTF,TGTGCCATCAGCACAGGGCCAATGGATGGCTACACCTTC
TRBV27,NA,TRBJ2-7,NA,CASRWTRNYEQYF,TGTGCCAGCAGGTGGACAAGGAATTACGAGCAGTACTTC
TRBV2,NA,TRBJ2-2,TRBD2,CASSGLAGANTGELFF,TGTGCCAGCAGTGGACTAGCGGGAGCGAACACCGGGGAGCTGTTTTTT
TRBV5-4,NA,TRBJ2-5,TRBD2,CASSLTSGRFQETQYF,TGTGCCAGCAGCTTGACTAGCGGGAGATTCCAAGAGACCCAGTACTTC
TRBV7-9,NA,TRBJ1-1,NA,CASSLREIKNTEAFF,TGTGCCAGCAGCTTAAGGGAGATTAAGAACACTGAAGCTTTCTTT
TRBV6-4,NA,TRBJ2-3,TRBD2,CASSAQREPTDTQYF,TGTGCCAGCAGTGCCCAGCGGGAGCCTACAGATACGCAGTATTTT
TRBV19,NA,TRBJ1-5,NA,CASSLASPGRQPQHF,TGTGCCAGTAGTCTGGCCTCACCAGGGCGGCAGCCCCAGCATTTT
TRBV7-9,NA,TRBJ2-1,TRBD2,CASSLGGLASSYNEQFF,TGTGCCAGCAGCTTAGGGGGACTAGCGTCCTCCTACAATGAGCAGTTCTTC
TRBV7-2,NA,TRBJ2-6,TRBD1,CASSLRTGTGANVLTF,TGTGCCAGCAGCTTACGGACAGGGACTGGGGCCAACGTCCTGACTTTC